A selection of T cell receptor beta chains follows, all from one sample in a study of CD8 T cells in Susac syndrome. TCRdb re-called the immunoSEQ multiplex PCR reads through MiXCR, storing one row per CDR3 protein. The sample comprises about 83,000 distinct CDR3 sequences, 95% of which are singletons, and approximately 0.47% rests with the top ten. Sequences were obtained from CD8+ T cells from PBMCs. The receptors originated from a human donor with Susac syndrome. The CDR3 runs from the conserved cysteine through the conserved F or W. A D gene is named only where the DNA matches it firmly. Size is omitted from some rows. Given values are once, few, many or a class for expanded clones.

d_call j_call v_call clone_size cdr3_aa cdr3_nt
TRBD2 TRBJ2-5 TRBV9 NA CASSVGSTSGRSETQYF TGTGCCAGCAGCGTAGGATCGACTAGCGGGAGGTCGGAGACCCAGTACTTC
NA TRBJ2-3 TRBV7-9 NA CASSLLVGATDTQYF TGTGCCAGCAGCCTACTAGTGGGGGCTACAGATACGCAGTATTTT
NA TRBJ2-4 TRBV27 NA CASSLGGRKNIQYF TGTGCCAGCAGTTTAGGAGGGAGGAAAAACATTCAGTACTTC
TRBD2 TRBJ2-1 TRBV27 NA CASSLSSAGGPGEQFF TGTGCCAGCAGTTTATCATCGGCGGGAGGGCCGGGTGAGCAGTTCTTC
NA TRBJ2-1 TRBV7-8 NA CASSPRGRGEEGFF TGTGCCAGCAGCCCCCGAGGGCGGGGAGAGGAGGGGTTCTTC
NA TRBJ1-2 TRBV30 NA CAWTQGRNYGYTF TGTGCCTGGACCCAGGGGAGAAACTATGGCTACACCTTC
TRBD1 TRBJ2-7 TRBV20-1 NA CSARPGQGAEQYF TGCAGTGCTAGACCGGGACAGGGGGCCGAGCAGTACTTC
NA TRBJ2-2 TRBV29-1 once CSVPEGGAGELFF TGCAGCGTGCCCGAGGGTGGGGCCGGGGAGCTGTTTTTT
NA TRBJ2-7 TRBV20-1 NA CSARDLGDEQYF TGCAGTGCTAGAGATCTTGGAGACGAGCAGTACTTC
TRBD2 TRBJ2-3 TRBV3-1 NA CASSQGLAGALTDTQYF TGTGCCAGCAGCCAAGGACTAGCGGGAGCCCTCACAGATACGCAGTATTTT
TRBD2 TRBJ2-1 TRBV29-1 NA CSVERAGRRYNEQFF TGCAGCGTTGAACGAGCGGGGCGCAGGTACAATGAGCAGTTCTTC
TRBD1 TRBJ1-2 TRBV12-3/TRBV12-4 once CASTRDSYGYTF TGTGCCAGCACCCGGGACAGCTATGGCTACACCTTC
NA TRBJ1-5 TRBV12-3/TRBV12-4 NA CASSVGQNQPQHF TGTGCCAGCAGTGTCGGACAGAATCAGCCCCAGCATTTT
NA TRBJ2-7 TRBV4-1 NA CASSQVVGDYEQYF TGCGCCAGCAGCCAAGTCGTGGGGGACTACGAGCAGTACTTC
NA TRBJ1-4 TRBV30 NA CAWSVLGEKLFF TGTGCCTGGAGTGTACTTGGTGAAAAACTGTTTTTT
NA TRBJ2-5 TRBV20-1 NA CSAGPGFETQYF TGCAGTGCAGGCCCAGGGTTTGAGACCCAGTACTTC
NA TRBJ2-5 TRBV19 NA CASSREGETQYF TGTGCCAGTAGTCGAGAGGGGGAGACCCAGTACTTC
TRBD2 TRBJ2-3 TRBV29-1 NA CSVIGAGRTDTQYF TGCAGCGTGATTGGAGCGGGGCGCACAGATACGCAGTATTTT
NA TRBJ1-5 TRBV5-6 NA CASTLHTGNQPQHF TGTGCCAGCACCCTACACACGGGGAATCAGCCCCAGCATTTT
NA TRBJ2-1 TRBV29-1 NA CSVGGRHYGYNEQFF TGCAGCGTTGGAGGGAGGCACTACGGGTACAATGAGCAGTTCTTC
NA TRBJ2-2 TRBV4-1 once CASSQDDTGVIADTGELFF TGCGCCAGCAGCCAAGACGACACTGGGGTCATCGCGGACACCGGGGAGCTGTTTTTT
NA TRBJ2-2 TRBV4-3 NA CASSQGPHGTNTGELFF TGCGCCAGCAGCCAAGGGCCCCACGGGACGAACACCGGGGAGCTGTTTTTT
TRBD1 TRBJ2-7 TRBV29-1 NA CSATGVGYEQYF TGCAGCGCGACAGGGGTGGGCTACGAGCAGTACTTC
NA TRBJ1-1 TRBV30 NA CAWTVGAGNTEAFF TGTGCCTGGACAGTCGGGGCAGGGAACACTGAAGCTTTCTTT
NA TRBJ2-6 TRBV4-1 NA CASSQALGPNVLTF TGCGCCAGCAGCCAAGCTCTCGGCCCCAACGTCCTGACTTTC
TRBD2 TRBJ2-5 TRBV12-3/TRBV12-4 NA CASSLSGRGETQYF TGTGCCAGCAGTTTAAGCGGGAGAGGAGAGACCCAGTACTTC
NA TRBJ2-5 TRBV20-1 once CSARPFEAGETQYF TGCAGTGCTAGGCCCTTCGAGGCCGGGGAGACCCAGTACTTC
NA TRBJ2-5 TRBV20-1 NA CSARVGGDLLGETQYF TGCAGTGCTAGAGTAGGAGGGGACCTACTGGGGGAGACCCAGTACTTC
NA TRBJ1-5 TRBV12-3/TRBV12-4 NA CASSQQGGSNQPQHF TGTGCCAGCAGTCAACAGGGTGGCAGCAATCAGCCCCAGCATTTT
TRBD2 TRBJ2-3 TRBV12-5 NA CASGLGLGLAGVDTQYF TGTGCTAGTGGTTTGGGATTGGGTCTAGCGGGAGTAGATACGCAGTATTTT
TRBD1 TRBJ2-5 TRBV13 NA CASSPATGDGWETQYF TGTGCCAGCAGTCCGGCGACAGGGGACGGTTGGGAGACCCAGTACTTC
TRBD2 TRBJ2-2 TRBV20-1 NA CSASSGANTGELFF TGCAGTGCCAGTAGCGGGGCGAACACCGGGGAGCTGTTTTTT
NA TRBJ2-2 TRBV29-1 NA CSVDFTGELFF TGCAGCGTTGACTTCACCGGGGAGCTGTTTTTT
TRBD2 TRBJ2-5 TRBV5-1 NA CASTTAGEETQYF TGCGCCAGCACCACGGCGGGAGAAGAGACCCAGTACTTC
NA TRBJ2-7 TRBV4-1 once CASSPAPGYEQYF TGCGCCAGCAGCCCCGCCCCGGGCTACGAGCAGTACTTC
NA TRBJ2-7 TRBV11-2 NA CASSLPESDEQYF TGTGCCAGCAGCTTACCGGAGAGCGACGAGCAGTACTTC
NA TRBJ2-2 TRBV19 NA CASSNLYSPQTGELFF TGTGCCAGTAGTAACCTTTACAGTCCCCAGACCGGGGAGCTGTTTTTT
NA TRBJ1-2 TRBV12-3/TRBV12-4 NA CASSSPGRAIPGYTF TGTGCCAGCAGTTCCCCTGGCAGGGCCATACCTGGCTACACCTTC
NA TRBJ2-6 TRBV19 NA CATRRGSGANVLTF TGTGCCACCCGAAGGGGCTCTGGGGCCAACGTCCTGACTTTC
NA TRBJ1-1 TRBV27 NA CASSPPGQGNTEAFF TGTGCCAGCAGTCCCCCGGGGCAGGGGAACACTGAAGCTTTCTTT
NA TRBJ2-4 TRBV13 NA CASSLGALAQNIQYF TGTGCCAGCAGCTTAGGGGCGCTAGCGCAAAACATTCAGTACTTC